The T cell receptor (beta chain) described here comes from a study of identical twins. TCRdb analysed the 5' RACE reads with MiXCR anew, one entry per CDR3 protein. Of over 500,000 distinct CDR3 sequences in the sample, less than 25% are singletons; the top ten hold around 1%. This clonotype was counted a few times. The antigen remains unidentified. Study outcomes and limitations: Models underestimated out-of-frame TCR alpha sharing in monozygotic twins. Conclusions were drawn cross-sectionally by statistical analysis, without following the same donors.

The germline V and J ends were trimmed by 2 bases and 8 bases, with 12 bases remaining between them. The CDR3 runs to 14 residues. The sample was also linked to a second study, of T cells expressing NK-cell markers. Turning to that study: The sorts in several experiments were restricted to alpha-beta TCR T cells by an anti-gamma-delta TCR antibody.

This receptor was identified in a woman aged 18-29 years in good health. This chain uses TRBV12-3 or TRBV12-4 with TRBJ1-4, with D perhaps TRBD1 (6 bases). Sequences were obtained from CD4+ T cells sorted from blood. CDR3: CASSLSRGEEKLFF. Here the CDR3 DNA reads TGTGCCAGCAGTTTAAGCAGGGGCGAGGAAAAACTGTTTTTT.